This TCR beta chain was sequenced during a study of Ad26.COV2.S vaccination and SARS-CoV-2 variants. Study at large: Donor participated within the Ad26.COV2.S arm of the COV1001 trial.

CDR1 SGHRS and CDR2 YFSETQ come from the germline V gene. The CDR3 has 13 amino acids. V was trimmed by 3 bases and J by 2 bases, leaving 5 bases between them. Treatment here: roughly 20 received Ad26.COV2.S at low or high dose, single or two shots; roughly 5 received placebo; per-sample allocation not given. Day 63 after the first vaccine or placebo injection was the time point for sampling. The table came from immunoSEQ multiplex PCR; TCRdb's copy has only in-frame clones and leaves some out. The sample contains around 420,000 clones, 85% to 90% of which appear only once. This TCR derives from a person aged 18-65 years who received the Ad26.COV2.S COVID-19 vaccine or a placebo. Sample: peripheral blood, taken in a trial of Ad26.COV2.S vaccine versus placebo. This chain connects TRBV5-1 to TRBJ2-2; D is possibly TRBD1 (5 bases). The CDR3 loop reads CASSWGNTGELFF. In nucleotides, the CDR3 is TGCGCCAGCAGCTGGGGCAACACCGGGGAGCTGTTTTTT. Looking up the rest from reference TRBV5-1 and TRBJ2-2 gives the full variable domain: KAGVTQTPRYLIKTRGQQVTLSCSPISGHRSVSWYQQTPGQGLQFLFEYFSETQRNKGNFPGRFSGRQFSNSRSEMNVSTLELGDSALYLCASSWGNTGELFFGEGSRLTVL.